This T cell receptor (beta chain) derives from a study of shared clonotypes between healthy human individuals. Overall study context: The people who gave samples were a couple of women and a few men aged 18 to 49.

CDR1 and CDR2 from the germline V gene are SGHRS and YFSETQ. V was clipped by 6 bases and J by 7 bases; unmatched bases: 6. The CDR3 covers 14 residues. Study conclusions and caveats: Few donors limited the genetic and exposure-history diversity represented.

This clone came up once. What it binds is unknown. Genomic DNA per cell subset filled all wells of several immunoSEQ plates. Scientists sequenced DNA from unsorted PBMC on ten immunoSEQ deep assay plates. TCRdb's copy holds only in-frame clones and misses some; the assay was immunoSEQ multiplex PCR. This sample has some 500,000 clones, with approximately 77% found just once. The chain couples TRBV5-1 to TRBJ2-1, with 11 bases aligning to TRBD1. The sequencing input was PBMCs. This clonotype was obtained from a woman between 35 and 50 years old in good health. Some clones in this sample may be carry-over from other donors' samples. The CDR3: CASNGQGAGNEQFF. In DNA form, the CDR3 reads TGCGCCAGCAACGGACAGGGGGCTGGAAATGAGCAGTTCTTC.